The next 2 T cell receptor beta chains were all read from a single sample in a study of lymphopenia after photon versus proton radiotherapy. Clones were read by immunoSEQ multiplex PCR, and TCRdb kept only the in-frame ones, dropping some. Of 67,000 or so clones in the sample, 87% were seen once. Sequenced here: peripheral blood, sampled from a patient treated with proton-based radiotherapy. The origin of the receptors is a man aged 80 or over with esophageal cancer.

The chain has TRBV29-1 and TRBJ2-1; the match to TRBD2 covers 7 bases. Germline V gene sequence: CDR1 SQVTM, CDR2 ANQGSEA. V lost 7 bases, J lost 2 bases, and 8 bases stayed unmatched. This CDR3 comprises 14 residues. CDR3 in amino acids: CSAATSLTYNEQFF. DNA of the CDR3: TGCAGCGCAGCGACTAGCTTAACCTACAATGAGCAGTTCTTC.

V gene TRBV19 combines with J gene TRBJ2-2, with TRBD2 identical over 9 bases. The junction had 8 bases not matched to a gene; V was cut back by 6 bases and J by 6 bases. Germline assignment: CDR1 LNHDA and CDR2 SQIVND (reference sequence). This CDR3 has 15 residues. The CDR3 DNA reads as TGTGCCAGTAGAGATGCGGGGGGGTTGGCCGGGGAGCTGTTTTTT. Translated, it gives CASRDAGGLAGELFF. Complete variable domain (other parts from reference TRBV19 and TRBJ2-2): DGGITQSPKYLFRKEGQNVTLSCEQNLNHDAMYWYRQDPGQGLRLIYYSQIVNDFQKGDIAEGYSVSREKKESFPLTVTSAQKNPTAFYLCASRDAGGLAGELFFGEGSRLTVL.